This T cell receptor beta chain was identified during a study of blood T cell repertoires in COVID-19. About the study: Samples came from the United States, Italy and Spain, spanning acute and convalescent COVID-19. T cells, B-cell-depleted T cells, or PBMCs supplied cDNA or gDNA.

In the authors' workflow: Nucleated cell number was recorded as an estimate derived from reference gene primer amplification. Clones were read by immunoSEQ multiplex PCR, and TCRdb kept only the in-frame ones, dropping some. That table furnishes V, J and clone size, whereas the DNA furnished D and trimming. The repertoire holds about 220,000 clones, roughly 80% seen once, with approximately 5% in the top ten. Germline V gene sequence: CDR1 SGHRS, CDR2 YFSETQ. The CDR3 runs 15 residues. The V and J ends lost 1 base and 10 bases respectively, with 15 bases between them. The receptor was derived from a woman aged 60 to 75 who had recovered from COVID-19. Material: peripheral blood. The gene calls are TRBV5-1 and TRBJ1-6, with D possibly matching TRBD1 (5 bases). The CDR3 loop is CASSLIVTGGSPLHF. Here the CDR3 DNA reads TGCGCCAGCAGCTTGATCGTAACAGGCGGATCACCCCTCCACTTT.